The rows below give T cell receptor beta chains drawn from one sample of a study of response to subunit inactivated influenza vaccine. TCRdb itself ran the RT-PCR reads through MiXCR, one entry per CDR3 protein. Of some 800,000 distinct CDR3 sequences in the sample, around 21% are singletons; the top ten hold 9.5% to 13%. The sequencing here drew on PBMCs from blood, taken less than 6 days after vaccination. The receptors derive from a man in his fifties who received an inactivated influenza vaccine. CDR3s include the opening cysteine and the closing phenylalanine or tryptophan. Fields, in order: clone size, D gene, J gene, V gene, CDR3 protein, CDR3 DNA. The D gene is left open where the match is weak. Where a row states a size, it is once, few, many or the class of an expanded clone; other rows omit it.

few,TRBD2,TRBJ2-7,TRBV25-1,CASSYGASGYEQYF,TGTGCCAGCAGTTATGGGGCTAGCGGCTACGAGCAGTACTTC
NA,TRBD1,TRBJ1-3,TRBV30,CAWSTGTGDRNTIYF,TGTGCCTGGAGCACCGGGACAGGGGATAGAAACACCATATATTTT
NA,TRBD2,TRBJ2-7,TRBV6-1,CASTSRGGPYEQYF,TGTGCCAGCACATCACGGGGGGGCCCCTACGAGCAGTACTTC
few,NA,TRBJ2-7,TRBV20-1,CSAPERAGAYYEQYF,TGCAGTGCTCCAGAGAGGGCAGGGGCGTACTACGAGCAGTACTTC
few,NA,TRBJ1-5,TRBV4-3,CASSPTVTSNQPQHF,TGCGCCAGCAGCCCGACAGTGACTAGCAATCAGCCCCAGCATTTT
few,NA,TRBJ2-2,TRBV15,CATSRDNWPGELFF,TGTGCCACCAGCAGAGATAATTGGCCCGGGGAGCTGTTTTTT
NA,NA,TRBJ2-2,TRBV20-1,CSARDLTGVGELFF,TGCAGTGCTAGAGATTTGACGGGAGTAGGGGAGCTGTTTTTT
few,NA,TRBJ1-1,TRBV7-2,CASSLALESEAFF,TGTGCCAGCAGCTTAGCCTTGGAAAGTGAAGCTTTCTTT
few,TRBD2,TRBJ2-7,TRBV27,CASRRGGVVYEQYF,TGTGCCAGTCGGCGGGGGGGGGTGGTCTACGAGCAGTACTTC
NA,NA,TRBJ2-7,TRBV12-3/TRBV12-4,CARSYRGHSYEQYF,TGTGCCAGGAGTTATCGGGGGCACTCCTACGAGCAGTACTTC
NA,TRBD2,TRBJ2-3,TRBV6-1,CASPAGGGTDTQYF,TGTGCCAGCCCCGCGGGAGGGGGCACAGATACGCAGTATTTT
NA,TRBD2,TRBJ2-3,TRBV4-3,CASSSRLAGGPIDTQYF,TGCGCCAGCAGTTCGAGGTTAGCGGGGGGGCCAATAGATACGCAGTATTTT
few,NA,TRBJ1-1,TRBV29-1,CSVAVGGGNTEAFF,TGCAGCGTGGCCGTGGGAGGGGGGAACACTGAAGCTTTCTTT
NA,TRBD1,TRBJ1-2,TRBV6-1,CASSPTTGDNYGYTF,TGTGCCAGCAGTCCGACGACAGGGGACAACTATGGCTACACCTTC
NA,NA,TRBJ2-7,TRBV28,CASLSRTDSYEQYF,TGTGCCAGCCTATCAAGGACGGATTCCTACGAGCAGTACTTC
NA,NA,TRBJ2-5,TRBV5-1,CASSLTSKGETQYF,TGCGCCAGCAGCTTGACTAGCAAGGGAGAGACCCAGTACTTC
NA,NA,TRBJ2-2,TRBV10-2,CARSAGAETNTGELFF,TGCGCCAGAAGTGCAGGAGCCGAAACGAACACCGGGGAGCTGTTTTTT
few,NA,TRBJ2-1,TRBV20-1,CSAREYVVKYNEQFF,TGCAGTGCTAGAGAGTATGTGGTCAAGTACAATGAGCAGTTCTTC
few,NA,TRBJ2-7,TRBV20-1,CSAKTSSYEQYF,TGCAGTGCTAAGACGAGTTCCTACGAGCAGTACTTC
NA,TRBD1,TRBJ2-7,TRBV28,CASSFRKGQGADYEQYF,TGTGCCAGCAGTTTCAGAAAGGGACAGGGGGCTGACTACGAGCAGTACTTC
NA,NA,TRBJ1-1,TRBV12-3/TRBV12-4,CASSLAQGGKAFF,TGTGCCAGCAGTTTAGCACAGGGAGGGAAAGCTTTCTTT
NA,NA,TRBJ1-1,TRBV7-6,CASRQRLGGHTEAFF,TGTGCCAGCAGACAACGCCTTGGCGGGCACACTGAAGCTTTCTTT
NA,NA,TRBJ1-4,TRBV7-8,CASALDRIPNEKLFF,TGTGCCAGCGCGCTAGACCGCATACCGAATGAAAAACTGTTTTTT
many,NA,TRBJ2-2,TRBV9,CASSVQGGNTGELFF,TGTGCCAGCAGCGTCCAGGGGGGGAACACCGGGGAGCTGTTTTTT
NA,NA,TRBJ2-2,TRBV9,CASSVGLHNTGELFF,TGTGCCAGCAGCGTAGGACTACATAACACCGGGGAGCTGTTTTTT
NA,TRBD1,TRBJ2-7,TRBV27,CASSLAGQAPYEQYF,TGTGCCAGCAGTTTGGCGGGACAGGCCCCCTACGAGCAGTACTTC
few,NA,TRBJ2-7,TRBV10-3,CAIGPGGYEQYF,TGTGCCATCGGGCCCGGAGGGTACGAGCAGTACTTC
once,TRBD2,TRBJ2-3,TRBV9,CASHPWAGGLDTQYF,TGTGCCAGCCACCCTTGGGCGGGGGGGCTGGATACGCAGTATTTT
few,NA,TRBJ2-7,TRBV11-2,CASSLGWGAYEQYF,TGTGCCAGCAGCTTAGGGTGGGGAGCCTACGAGCAGTACTTC
NA,TRBD2,TRBJ2-3,TRBV7-9,CASTSGYTDTQYF,TGTGCCAGCACTAGCGGGTACACAGATACGCAGTATTTT